Each of the 31 T cell receptor beta chains below was sequenced from the same sample in a study of blood T cell repertoires in COVID-19. Repertoires were generated with immunoSEQ multiplex PCR, while TCRdb's copy carries only in-frame clones and drops some. The data hold roughly 280,000 clones, with approximately 92% observed a single time. Material for sequencing was PBMCs or T cells enriched from blood (not recorded which). All receptors come from a woman younger than 30 who had recovered from COVID-19.

The chain employs TRBV11-3 and TRBJ2-2, with D possibly TRBD2 on 6 matching bases. This CDR3 comprises 13 residues. The germline V and J ends were trimmed by 6 bases and 7 bases, with 12 bases remaining between them. Germline lookup yields CDR1 SGHNT and CDR2 YENEEA. CDR3 in amino acids: CASSTTRDGELFF. The CDR3 nucleotides read TGTGCCAGCAGTACGACTAGGGACGGGGAGCTGTTTTTT.

The CDR3 DNA reads TGTGCCAGCAGCCAAGATACCCCCCCCCAGGGTGAAAAACTGTTTTTT. Protein product: CASSQDTPPQGEKLFF. The chain carries TRBV3-1 (or the pseudogene TRBV3-2) and TRBJ1-4, with a tentative D call TRBD1 (5 bases). Deletions cut 0 bases from V and 7 bases from J, with 15 bases between. There are 16 residues in the CDR3. CDR1 and CDR2 (germline): LGHDT, YNNKEL (reference sequence).

This clone was seen only once. The V gene is TRBV4-1, the J gene TRBJ1-1; 8 bases map to TRBD1. With V trimmed by 3 bases and J by 5 bases, 5 bases remained unmatched. The germline gives CDR1 MGHRA, CDR2 YSYEKL. The CDR3 extends over 14 amino acids. The CDR3 DNA sequence: TGCGCCAGCAGCCACTCAGGGGGCAATACTGAAGCTTTCTTT. As protein: CASSHSGGNTEAFF.

This chain uses TRBV3-1 (or the pseudogene TRBV3-2) with TRBJ1-1; D ambiguous. V lost 4 bases, J lost 1 base, and 7 bases lay in between. In germline, CDR1 is LGHDT, CDR2 YNNKEL (reference sequence). CDR3 length: 13 amino acids. As DNA, the CDR3 is TGTGCCAGCAGCCCCTTGGCGAACACTGAAGCTTTCTTT. Translating gives CASSPLANTEAFF.

CDR3 DNA sequence: TGCGCCAGCAGCTTGCGGGCAGGGGCCAACACTGAAGCTTTCTTT. Its translation is CASSLRAGANTEAFF. This chain links TRBV5-1 with TRBJ1-1; D might be TRBD1 (6 bases). The CDR3 is 15 residues long. Trimming took 1 base from V and 2 from J, leaving 12 bases between them. Germline CDR1 SGHRS, CDR2 YFSETQ.

The chain is built from TRBV28 and TRBJ2-7; 9 bases align to TRBD1. The CDR3 totals 15 residues. V lost 3 bases and J lost 5; bases outside the gene matches: 8. Looked up from germline, CDR1 is MDHEN and CDR2 is SYDVKM. The chain's CDR3 is CASSFERDRDHEQYF. The CDR3 region has the DNA TGTGCCAGCAGTTTTGAGCGGGACAGGGACCACGAGCAGTACTTC.

V is TRBV9 and J is TRBJ1-2, with 7 nucleotides matching TRBD1. Germline V gene lookup returns CDR1 SGDLS and CDR2 YYNGEE. V was clipped by 4 bases and J by 0 bases; unmatched bases: 12. The CDR3 totals 17 residues. In nucleotides, the CDR3 is TGTGCCAGCAGCATCGGGACAGAAGTATTTACTAACTATGGCTACACCTTC. This sequence encodes CASSIGTEVFTNYGYTF.

V usage is TRBV4-2 and J usage is TRBJ1-5, with no clear D. The V end was cut by 0 bases, the J end by 2 bases, with 5 bases between. CDR3 length: 14 residues. Looked up from germline, CDR1 is LGHNA and CDR2 is YNFKEQ. The CDR3 loop is CASSQDRGNQPQHF. In DNA, the CDR3 is TGTGCCAGCAGCCAAGACCGCGGCAATCAGCCCCAGCATTTT.

This sequence joins TRBV7-3 and TRBJ2-3; TRBD1 matches at 8 bases. With 2 bases clipped from V and 2 bases from J, the junction kept 9 bases outside the gene matches. Per germline, CDR1 SGHTA and CDR2 FQGTGA. The CDR3 extends over 17 amino acids. CDR3 sequence reads: CASSLYGTGANTDTQYF. In nucleotides, the CDR3 is TGTGCCAGCAGCTTATATGGGACAGGAGCCAACACAGATACGCAGTATTTT.

V usage is TRBV5-1 and J usage is TRBJ1-2; a possible D gene is TRBD1 (6 bases). The germline V gene encodes CDR1 SGHRS and CDR2 YFSETQ. The V and J ends lost 3 bases and 0 bases respectively, with 9 bases between them. CDR3 length: 14 amino acids. CDR3: CASSSQGANYGYTF. DNA for the CDR3: TGCGCCAGCAGCTCACAGGGTGCTAACTATGGCTACACCTTC.

The CDR3 is CASSATAGGADTQYF. CDR3 coding DNA: TGTGCCAGCTCAGCGACCGCGGGGGGCGCAGATACGCAGTATTTT. This sequence joins TRBV18 and TRBJ2-3; TRBD2 matches at 8 bases. Trimming removed 5 bases from V and 4 bases from J; junction bases left unmatched: 8. This CDR3 region has 15 residues. CDR1 KGHSH and CDR2 LQKENI come from the germline V gene. The variable domain in full, completed from reference TRBV18 and TRBJ2-3, reads NAGVMQNPRHLVRRRGQEARLRCSPMKGHSHVYWYRQLPEEGLKFMVYLQKENIIDESGMPKERFSAEFPKEGPSILRIQQVVRGDSAAYFCASSATAGGADTQYFGPGTRLTVL.

A note on this clone: Other DNA sequences in this specimen translate into the identical CDR3. The chain uses TRBV5-1 and TRBJ2-7, with D possibly being TRBD1 (5 bases). With 4 bases removed from V and 3 bases from J, the gap between germline ends came to 14 bases. The V gene's germline CDR1 is SGHRS and CDR2 YFSETQ. There are 14 residues in the CDR3. The chain's CDR3 is CASSLTGQSYEQYF. Written as DNA, the CDR3 is TGCGCCAGCAGCCTGACCGGACAAAGCTACGAGCAGTACTTC.

V usage is TRBV2 and J usage is TRBJ2-7, with D unclear. The V end lost 9 bases, the J end lost 1 base, and 13 bases lay between the germline ends. The CDR3 contains 13 residues. Germline CDR1 and CDR2: SNHLY and FYNNEI. CDR3 in DNA: TGTGCCAGGAACCGGGTCCCTTCCTACGAGCAGTACTTC. This encodes CARNRVPSYEQYF.

The chain recombines TRBV7-9 with TRBJ1-2, with TRBD1 as a possible D gene (6 bases). The CDR3 extends over 14 amino acids. CDR1 and CDR2 from the germline V gene are SEHNR and FQNEAQ (reference sequence). V lost 2 bases and J lost 4, with 11 bases in between. CDR3 DNA sequence: TGTGCCAGCAGCTTAAGGGACAACTCCTATGGCTACACCTTC. Its translation is CASSLRDNSYGYTF.

The gene calls are TRBV4-1 and TRBJ2-5, with D tentatively TRBD2 (7 bases). Per germline, CDR1 MGHRA and CDR2 YSYEKL. Trimming pared 0 bases from V and 6 bases from J, leaving 14 bases between. This CDR3 has 15 residues. CDR3 nucleotides: TGCGCCAGCAGCCAAGAAGAGGGGGGGGAGAAGACCCAGTACTTC. Translating it yields CASSQEEGGEKTQYF.

The J gene is TRBJ2-3, the V gene TRBV19, with D possibly matching TRBD2 (5 bases). CDR3 length: 14 residues. The V gene lost 7 bases and the J gene lost 7 bases, with 18 bases spanning the gap. Germline V gene lookup returns CDR1 LNHDA and CDR2 SQIVND (reference sequence). As DNA, the CDR3 is TGTGCCAGTACCCCCAGAGGGCCGGGGAATACGCAGTATTTT. Translated, it gives CASTPRGPGNTQYF.

The sample holds a few counts of this clone. This chain uses TRBV25-1 with TRBJ1-6; no firm D call. Germline V gene lookup returns CDR1 MGHDK and CDR2 SYGVNS. Trimming took 2 bases from V and 0 from J, leaving 14 bases between them. The CDR3 is made up of 18 amino acids. Here the CDR3 reads CASSEARTDSSYNSPLHF. CDR3 in DNA: TGTGCCAGCAGTGAAGCACGGACTGATAGCTCCTATAATTCACCCCTCCACTTT.

The CDR3 protein is CAIRGDQGRANVLTF. CDR3 DNA sequence: TGTGCCATCCGCGGGGATCAGGGTCGGGCCAACGTCCTGACTTTC. This rearrangement joins TRBV6-4 to TRBJ2-6; D may be TRBD2 (6 bases). Trimming pared 10 bases from V and 5 bases from J, leaving 18 bases between. Germline assignment: CDR1 MRHNA and CDR2 SNTAGT. This CDR3 spans 15 amino acids.

A single count supports this clone. The J gene is TRBJ1-1, the V gene TRBV10-3; possible D gene TRBD1, 6 bases. The CDR3 spans 16 residues. Germline loops: CDR1 ENHRY, CDR2 SYGVKD. V was pared by 0 bases and J by 1 base, with 12 bases between. The CDR3 DNA is TGTGCCATCAGTGAGTCAACAGGGTCGGGGAACACTGAAGCTTTCTTT. This sequence encodes CAISESTGSGNTEAFF.

V and J are TRBV4-2 and TRBJ1-5, with 7 nucleotides matching TRBD1. The germline V gene encodes CDR1 LGHNA and CDR2 YNFKEQ. V gave up 4 bases and J gave up 0 bases; unmatched junction bases: 18. CDR3 length: 20 amino acids. In DNA, the CDR3 is TGTGCCAGCAGCCCACGGACAGGTTCCAGGAGGCACCTTAGCAATCAGCCCCAGCATTTT. Its protein product is CASSPRTGSRRHLSNQPQHF.

The V and J genes are TRBV28 and TRBJ1-1, with D hard to call. The V and J ends lost 9 bases and 0 bases respectively, with 14 bases between them. Germline loops: CDR1 MDHEN, CDR2 SYDVKM. This CDR3 region has 14 residues. This CDR3 reads CASKLLMMNTEAFF. The CDR3 nucleotides are TGTGCCAGTAAACTCCTGATGATGAACACTGAAGCTTTCTTT.

This chain connects TRBV19 to TRBJ1-5; D may be TRBD1 (6 bases). Trimming removed 11 bases at V and 2 bases at J, with 13 bases between. CDR3 length: 13 amino acids. CDR1 and CDR2 from the germline V gene are LNHDA and SQIVND (reference sequence). The CDR3 protein is CASRDTGNQPQHF. The CDR3 region has the DNA TGTGCCTCTAGGGACACCGGCAATCAGCCCCAGCATTTT. Looking up the rest from reference TRBV19 and TRBJ1-5 gives the full variable domain: DGGITQSPKYLFRKEGQNVTLSCEQNLNHDAMYWYRQDPGQGLRLIYYSQIVNDFQKGDIAEGYSVSREKKESFPLTVTSAQKNPTAFYLCASRDTGNQPQHFGDGTRLSIL.

The table lists this clone with a few counts. The chain employs TRBV18 and TRBJ1-6; D gene ambiguous. The CDR3 sequence is 16 residues long. CDR1 and CDR2 (germline): KGHSH, LQKENI. Trimming took off 3 bases at V and 6 bases at J, with 15 bases between the two ends. This chain's CDR3 is CASSPLPDHPNSPLHF. CDR3 DNA sequence: TGTGCCAGCTCACCCCTCCCAGATCACCCTAATTCACCCCTCCACTTT.

This clone occurred once. CDR3: CASSLAQQGRRGTEAFF. DNA of the CDR3: TGCGCCAGCAGCTTGGCCCAGCAGGGAAGAAGGGGGACTGAAGCTTTCTTT. This chain links TRBV5-1 with TRBJ1-1, with a weak D call TRBD1 (6 bases). The ends were cut back, 0 bases at V and 5 bases at J, with 20 bases in the middle. This CDR3 has 17 amino acids. Germline V CDR1 and CDR2: SGHRS, YFSETQ.

This clone was counted once. This rearrangement joins TRBV9 to TRBJ1-6; 7 positions match TRBD1. Trimming cost V 3 bases and J 7 bases; bases outside gene matches: 7. The germline V gene encodes CDR1 SGDLS and CDR2 YYNGEE. CDR3 size: 15 residues. CDR3 DNA: TGTGCCAGCAGCGCTGACAGGGTAGGGAATTCACCCCTCCACTTT. It translates to CASSADRVGNSPLHF.

The count of this clone is one. This chain joins TRBV6-5 and TRBJ2-7; 9 nucleotides line up with TRBD1. The V gene's germline CDR1 is MNHEY and CDR2 SVGAGI. The CDR3 sequence is 13 residues long. The DNA for the CDR3 is TGTGCAAGAGGGGACAGGGCAGTCTACGAGCAGTACTTC. Protein: CARGDRAVYEQYF.

The CDR3 region is CASSWTGLETEAFF. In DNA, the CDR3 is TGCGCCAGCAGCTGGACAGGGTTGGAGACTGAAGCTTTCTTT. The chain has TRBV5-1 and TRBJ1-1; TRBD1 agrees at 8 bases. The germline gives CDR1 SGHRS, CDR2 YFSETQ. The CDR3 runs 14 residues. J gave up 5 bases and V 3 bases, and 6 bases lay outside the gene matches. Variable domain in full (rest from reference TRBV5-1 and TRBJ1-1): KAGVTQTPRYLIKTRGQQVTLSCSPISGHRSVSWYQQTPGQGLQFLFEYFSETQRNKGNFPGRFSGRQFSNSRSEMNVSTLELGDSALYLCASSWTGLETEAFFGQGTRLTVV.

The rearrangement joins TRBV11-2 to TRBJ1-2, with 9 bases identical to TRBD1. After removal of 5 bases from V and 3 bases from J, the junction contained 13 bases not matched to a gene. This CDR3 has 17 residues. The germline CDR1 and CDR2 sequences are SGHAT and FQNNGV. The CDR3 loop reads CASSRYSGQGADYGYTF. CDR3 coding DNA: TGTGCCAGCAGCCGATACTCGGGACAGGGAGCGGACTATGGCTACACCTTC.

This clone has a single count. CDR3 sequence reads: CASSVRDRAGTEAFF. As DNA, the CDR3 is TGCGCCAGCAGTGTTAGGGACAGGGCGGGCACTGAAGCTTTCTTT. The rearrangement links TRBV10-2 to TRBJ1-1, with 9 nucleotides matching TRBD1. Per germline, CDR1 WSHSY and CDR2 SAAADI. The CDR3 is 15 amino acids. With V trimmed by 4 bases and J by 4 bases, 7 bases remained unmatched.

The chain employs TRBV7-2 and TRBJ2-3, with D possibly TRBD2 on 5 matching bases. The germline V gene encodes CDR1 SGHTA and CDR2 FQGNSA. CDR3 length: 16 amino acids. V lost 4 bases and J 2 bases, leaving 16 bases between the germline ends. CDR3 sequence: CASSWASSHATDTQYF. For the CDR3, the DNA is TGTGCCAGCAGCTGGGCTAGCAGCCACGCCACAGATACGCAGTATTTT.

The V and J genes are TRBV28 and TRBJ2-1; D not certain. V dropped 2 bases and J dropped 4 bases, with 9 bases sitting between them. Germline V lookup: CDR1 MDHEN, CDR2 SYDVKM. This CDR3 has 14 residues. CDR3 protein: CASSLGQVYNEQFF. CDR3 sequence (DNA): TGTGCCAGCAGTTTAGGGCAGGTTTACAATGAGCAGTTCTTC.